This TCR beta chain originates from a study of response to subunit inactivated influenza vaccine. Study-level points and caveats: After each seasonal influenza vaccination, few new T cells are recruited, the authors suggested.

TCRdb reprocessed the RT-PCR reads with MiXCR, giving one entry per CDR3 protein. The data contain about 520,000 distinct CDR3 sequences, roughly 7.9% of them seen just once; the ten biggest clones take up around 13%. The CDR3 is 14 residues long. Germline CDR1 SGHTA, CDR2 FQGNSA. V lost 1 base and J lost 5, with 10 bases in between. This clonotype has more than one count but fewer than ten. Its antigen is currently unknown. This sequence was found in a man aged 50 to 69 who received an inactivated influenza vaccine. Source: PBMCs from blood, taken roughly 24 months after vaccination. The chain links TRBV7-2 to TRBJ2-3; D not certain. The CDR3 nucleotides read TGTGCCAGCAGCTTAGGCGCCGGGTTAGATACGCAGTATTTT. Its protein is CASSLGAGLDTQYF. Supplemented by reference TRBV7-2 and TRBJ2-3, the full variable domain reads GAGVSQSPSNKVTEKGKDVELRCDPISGHTALYWYRQSLGQGLEFLIYFQGNSAPDKSGLPSDRFSAERTGGSVSTLTIQRTQQEDSAVYLCASSLGAGLDTQYFGPGTRLTVL.